Listed below are T cell receptor beta chains from one sample, sequenced in a study of a mutant IDH1 vaccine in newly diagnosed glioma. These TCRs' antigens remain unknown. Libraries were prepared by immunoSEQ multiplex PCR; TCRdb keeps only in-frame clonotypes and omits some of them. This sample yields some 70,000 clones, of which less than 90% are seen a single time; 12% belongs to the top ten. Sequencing used PBMCs, obtained from a glioma patient whose treatment included an IDH1 peptide vaccine. The receptors here all came from a man between 18 and 29 years old with glioma. Both conserved end residues are part of each CDR3. The D gene is left open where the match is weak. A clone size is listed for some rows: how often the clone was seen (once, few, many), or a class if it is expanded.

V gene,D gene,J gene,clone size,CDR3 protein,CDR3 DNA
TRBV5-1,.,TRBJ1-4,.,CASSPPGGEKLFF,TGCGCCAGCAGCCCTCCTGGGGGTGAAAAACTGTTTTTT
TRBV7-9,.,TRBJ1-2,once,CASDQKAAWTYGYTF,TGTGCCAGCGATCAAAAGGCCGCGTGGACCTATGGCTACACCTTC
TRBV27,TRBD2,TRBJ2-2,once,CASSPHTRGLAGRNTGELFF,TGTGCCAGCAGTCCGCATACCCGGGGTCTAGCGGGACGTAACACCGGGGAGCTGTTTTTT
TRBV6-6,.,TRBJ1-4,once,CASSYPLSVNNEKLFF,TGTGCCAGCAGTTACCCGTTGTCGGTCAATAATGAAAAACTGTTTTTT
TRBV18,.,TRBJ1-4,.,CASSHRQQFNEKLFF,TGTGCCAGCTCACATCGACAGCAATTTAATGAAAAACTGTTTTTT
TRBV6-5,TRBD1,TRBJ2-7,.,CASSYRDREAYEQYF,TGTGCCAGCAGTTACCGGGACAGGGAGGCCTACGAGCAGTACTTC
TRBV2,.,TRBJ1-1,few,CASSGTEAFF,TGTGCCAGCAGTGGAACTGAAGCTTTCTTT
TRBV19,.,TRBJ1-5,.,CASSWGGGASQPQHF,TGTGCCAGTAGTTGGGGCGGGGGGGCCAGTCAGCCCCAGCATTTT
TRBV2,.,TRBJ1-4,.,CASSDGLRTNEKLFF,TGTGCCAGCAGTGATGGGCTTAGGACTAATGAAAAACTGTTTTTT
TRBV23-1,.,TRBJ2-1,.,CASSQAGPGVGWVRYNEQFF,TGCGCCAGCAGTCAAGCGGGGCCAGGGGTAGGGTGGGTTAGATACAATGAGCAGTTCTTC
TRBV6-6,TRBD1,TRBJ1-6,.,CASSLAGGNSPLHF,TGTGCCAGCAGTTTAGCAGGGGGTAATTCACCCCTCCACTTT
TRBV18,.,TRBJ2-3,.,CASSPSRADTQYF,TGTGCCAGCTCACCAAGCAGGGCAGATACGCAGTATTTT
TRBV19,.,TRBJ1-2,.,CASSIATRTALYGYTF,TGTGCCAGTAGTATAGCCACCCGGACAGCCCTGTATGGCTACACCTTC
TRBV6-4,.,TRBJ1-2,.,CASSYPRYGYTF,TGTGCCAGCAGTTATCCCCGCTATGGCTACACCTTC
TRBV25-1,TRBD1,TRBJ1-2,.,CASSLSGQGLDGYTF,TGTGCCAGCAGCCTTTCGGGACAGGGACTGGATGGCTACACCTTC
TRBV7-9,.,TRBJ1-4,.,CASVKSVNPNEKLFF,TGTGCCAGCGTTAAGTCAGTAAACCCTAATGAAAAACTGTTTTTT
TRBV27,TRBD1,TRBJ2-7,.,CASSKKTGGYYEQYF,TGTGCCAGCAGCAAAAAGACAGGGGGTTACTACGAGCAGTACTTC
TRBV14,.,TRBJ2-5,.,CASSQRDSNWQETQYF,TGTGCCAGCAGCCAGAGGGACTCGAATTGGCAAGAGACCCAGTACTTC
TRBV5-5,TRBD1,TRBJ1-4,.,CASSLLRTGADEKLFF,TGTGCCAGCAGCTTGCTCAGGACAGGGGCAGATGAAAAACTGTTTTTT
TRBV27,.,TRBJ1-5,few,CASSFNQPQHF,TGTGCCAGCAGTTTTAATCAGCCCCAGCATTTT
TRBV20-1,.,TRBJ2-2,.,CSARYGGELFF,TGCAGTGCTAGGTACGGCGGGGAGCTGTTTTTT
TRBV30,TRBD2,TRBJ2-7,.,CAWNSGGSYEQYF,TGTGCCTGGAATAGCGGGGGCTCCTACGAGCAGTACTTC
TRBV2,TRBD1,TRBJ1-5,.,CASRDRGLDQPQHF,TGTGCCAGCAGGGACAGGGGGCTGGATCAGCCCCAGCATTTT
TRBV4-2,.,TRBJ1-2,.,CASSPRAGEDYGYTF,TGTGCCAGCAGCCCGAGGGCAGGGGAAGACTATGGCTACACCTTC
TRBV18,.,TRBJ2-7,.,CASSPGDSWKSYEQYF,TGTGCCAGCTCACCTGGCGACAGTTGGAAGTCCTACGAGCAGTACTTC
TRBV7-8,TRBD2,TRBJ2-7,.,CASSLEAGGLYEQYF,TGTGCCAGCAGCTTAGAAGCGGGGGGGCTGTACGAGCAGTACTTC
TRBV10-3,TRBD1,TRBJ2-2,.,CAINGGQVLNTGELFF,TGTGCCATCAACGGAGGACAGGTATTGAACACCGGGGAGCTGTTTTTT
TRBV5-1,TRBD1,TRBJ2-7,.,CASSWGQGAYEQYF,TGCGCCAGCAGCTGGGGACAGGGGGCCTACGAGCAGTACTTC
TRBV9,TRBD1,TRBJ2-7,.,CASSATGEVYEQYF,TGTGCCAGCAGCGCGACAGGGGAGGTTTACGAGCAGTACTTC
TRBV5-4,.,TRBJ1-1,.,CASSLDRSNTEAFF,TGTGCCAGCAGCTTGGACAGGAGCAACACTGAAGCTTTCTTT
TRBV6-6,.,TRBJ1-3,.,CASTVGRGSGNTIYF,TGTGCCAGCACCGTCGGGCGCGGCTCTGGAAACACCATATATTTT
TRBV6-1,.,TRBJ1-2,.,CASSDSGRWDYGYTF,TGTGCCAGCAGTGATTCGGGGAGATGGGACTATGGCTACACCTTC
TRBV2,.,TRBJ2-2,.,CASSERVNTGELFF,TGTGCCAGCAGTGAGAGGGTGAACACCGGGGAGCTGTTTTTT
TRBV18,.,TRBJ1-1,.,CASSRSRGENTEAFF,TGTGCCAGCTCACGTTCTAGGGGGGAGAACACTGAAGCTTTCTTT
TRBV6-5,.,TRBJ1-4,.,CASSFGRVPLEKLFF,TGTGCCAGCAGTTTCGGACGGGTCCCTTTGGAAAAACTGTTTTTT
TRBV2,.,TRBJ1-1,few,CASSEVGGEGTEAFF,TGTGCCAGCAGTGAAGTTGGGGGCGAGGGCACTGAAGCTTTCTTT